This TCR beta chain emerged from a study of cytomegalovirus exposure and HLA in healthy donors. Study conclusions and caveats: There were a few CMV-associated chains whose specificity for CMV antigens was confirmed in vitro.

The CDR3 sequence is 17 residues long. Germline lookup yields CDR1 SQVTM and CDR2 ANQGSEA. Trimming stripped 1 base from V and 2 bases from J, with 21 bases between. Points on this clone: The antigen remains undetermined.

The method was immunoSEQ multiplex PCR; TCRdb's version includes in-frame clones alone and lacks a portion of them. The data hold hundreds of thousands of clones, with approximately 80% observed a single time. The sequence was obtained from a woman in her twenties or thirties in good health and CMV-seropositive. This chain uses TRBV29-1 with TRBJ2-7, with D possibly TRBD1 on 5 matching bases. Sequenced: PBMCs. The CDR3: CSVEGLGPDMNAYEQYF. CDR3 sequence (DNA): TGCAGCGTTGAAGGCCTGGGGCCCGACATGAATGCCTACGAGCAGTACTTC.